Below, 10 T cell receptor beta chains from the same sample are listed, as sequenced in a study of blood T cells in healthy people across ages. It was with a sample-barcoded 5' primer and a J-beta primer mix that a second PCR of about 7 to 12 cycles was run. One entry per CDR3 protein results from TCRdb running MiXCR on the 5' RACE reads. The table records 1.2 million to 1.5 million distinct CDR3 sequences, approximately 59% of them present only once. Sequencing was carried out using blood. These TCRs come from a man aged 18-30 years in good health.

The genes are TRBV6-2 or TRBV6-3 and TRBJ1-6; 9 bases match TRBD1. This CDR3 spans 17 amino acids. V lost 2 bases to trimming and J lost 10 bases; unmatched junction nucleotides: 12. In germline, CDR1 is MNHEY, CDR2 SVGEGT. For the CDR3, the DNA is TGTGCCAGCAGTTACGGGACAGGGAGGACAAAGGGATCACCCCTCCACTTT. Its protein product is CASSYGTGRTKGSPLHF.

This sequence joins TRBV6-1 and TRBJ2-1, with unresolved D. V lost 8 bases, J lost 4 bases, and 21 bases lay in between. This CDR3 spans 16 amino acids. Germline V CDR1 and CDR2: MNHNS, SASEGT. Here the CDR3 reads CASRLALYPVYNEQFF. The DNA of the CDR3 is TGTGCCAGCCGGCTCGCCTTATACCCTGTATACAATGAGCAGTTCTTC.

The V gene is TRBV29-1, the J gene TRBJ2-5, with D possibly TRBD1 on 5 matching bases. The germline V gene encodes CDR1 SQVTM and CDR2 ANQGSEA. The ends were cut back, 2 bases at V and 5 bases at J, with 9 bases in the middle. The CDR3 loop spans 12 amino acids. The DNA for the CDR3 is TGCAGCGTTGAAAGGGGCACCGAGACCCAGTACTTC. Protein product: CSVERGTETQYF.

The chain joins TRBV4-1 to TRBJ1-6; possible D gene TRBD1, 5 bases. The CDR3 spans 15 residues. Between the trimmed V and J ends, which lost 5 bases and 8 bases, there was a span of 16 bases. CDR1 MGHRA and CDR2 YSYEKL come from the germline V gene. CDR3: CASSGAEGGYSPLHF. The CDR3, as DNA: TGCGCCAGCAGCGGGGCCGAGGGAGGATATTCACCCCTCCACTTT.

The rearrangement uses TRBV13 and TRBJ2-4; the match to TRBD1 covers 10 bases. Trimming removed 4 bases from V and 13 bases from J; junction bases left unmatched: 19. CDR3 length: 17 residues. Germline V gene data show CDR1 as PRHDT and CDR2 as FYEKMQ (reference sequence). CDR3 coding DNA: TGTGCCAGCAGCTGGACGAGGACCGGGACAGGGGCGTTGGAGCAGTACTTC. Translating it yields CASSWTRTGTGALEQYF. The whole variable domain, filled in from reference TRBV13 and TRBJ2-4, reads AAGVIQSPRHLIKEKRETATLKCYPIPRHDTVYWYQQGPGQDPQFLISFYEKMQSDKGSIPDRFSAQQFSDYHSELNMSSLELGDSALYFCASSWTRTGTGALEQYFGAGTRLSVL.

This chain connects TRBV9 to TRBJ2-3, with TRBD1 matching 9 bases. Germline-derived CDR1 and CDR2 are SGDLS and YYNGEE. There are 15 residues in the CDR3. Trimming removed 3 bases from V and 2 bases from J; junction bases left unmatched: 4. In nucleotides, the CDR3 is TGTGCCAGCAGCGCACAGGGGGCCAACACAGATACGCAGTATTTT. Translation: CASSAQGANTDTQYF.

The CDR3: CSADSSLSNTGELFF. DNA of the CDR3: TGCAGTGCGGATTCGAGCCTGTCGAACACCGGGGAGCTGTTTTTT. The chain uses TRBV20-1 and TRBJ2-2, with D unclear. The CDR3 has 15 amino acids. The V gene lost 6 bases and the J gene lost 0 bases, with 14 bases spanning the gap. Germline V gene sequence: CDR1 DFQATT, CDR2 SNEGSKA (reference sequence).

In its sample, this clonotype was seen once. The chain carries TRBV5-6 and TRBJ2-5, with 8 nucleotides matching TRBD1. The J call is doubtful: the DNA matches TRBJ2-7 better. CDR3 length: 17 residues. Germline V gives CDR1 SGHDT, CDR2 YYEEEE. Here the CDR3 DNA reads TGTGCCAGCAGCTTGACGCGGGACAGGATCTTCGCCTACGAGCAGTACTTC. As protein: CASSLTRDRIFAYEQYF.

The rearrangement joins TRBV4-2 to TRBJ2-3; weak D call: TRBD1 (6 bases). Trimming stripped 4 bases from V and 4 bases from J, with 15 bases between. The germline CDR1 and CDR2 sequences are LGHNA and YNFKEQ. The CDR3 length is 15 residues. The CDR3 sequence: CASSRETGSADTQYF. The CDR3 nucleotides are TGTGCCAGCAGCCGCGAGACAGGCTCGGCAGATACGCAGTATTTT.

With respect to this clonotype: One junction end does not reproduce the germline sequence, and a read error may be involved. V is TRBV7-7 and J is TRBJ1-3; D perhaps matches TRBD1 (5 bases). Germline values: CDR1 SSHAT, CDR2 FNYEAQ (reference sequence). This CDR3 comprises 13 residues. CDR3 sequence (DNA): TGTGCTAGCAGTACAGGTCGCGGAAACACCATATATTTT. Its translation is CASSTGRGNTIYF.